The clone carrying this TCR beta chain was recorded at least ten times. The antigen is not known. The TCRbeta library was prepared with unique molecular identifiers. One entry per CDR3 protein results from TCRdb running MiXCR on the PCR reads. The sample yields roughly 300,000 distinct CDR3 sequences, around 10% seen once. This specimen belongs to a study of T-cell reconstitution after alpha-beta-depleted transplantation in children. Overall study findings and caveats: Recipient T cells and thymic progenitors that survived were the source of the high TCRbeta diversity seen at day 60 in some patients. When one year had passed after transplant, most T-cell counts and diversity came from newly produced T cells. The origin of alpha-beta T cells about two months after transplant was reportedly several hundred expanded graft clones.

The sequence was collected from a male patient aged 2 to 9 who had a stem cell transplant for chronic granulomatous disease, so the T cells may come from the graft donor. The material was peripheral blood, obtained 180 days after TCRalphabeta/CD19-depleted stem cell transplant.

CDR3 nucleotide sequence: TGTGCCAGCAGTTTATATCTGACAGGGGGCTTTGCGGGATCACCCCTCCACTTT. The encoded protein is CASSLYLTGGFAGSPLHF. V is TRBV28 and J is TRBJ1-6; 10 nucleotides line up with TRBD1. Losses at the gene ends were 1 base for V and 10 bases for J; bases not matched to a gene: 13. CDR3 size: 18 residues. In germline, CDR1 is MDHEN, CDR2 SYDVKM.